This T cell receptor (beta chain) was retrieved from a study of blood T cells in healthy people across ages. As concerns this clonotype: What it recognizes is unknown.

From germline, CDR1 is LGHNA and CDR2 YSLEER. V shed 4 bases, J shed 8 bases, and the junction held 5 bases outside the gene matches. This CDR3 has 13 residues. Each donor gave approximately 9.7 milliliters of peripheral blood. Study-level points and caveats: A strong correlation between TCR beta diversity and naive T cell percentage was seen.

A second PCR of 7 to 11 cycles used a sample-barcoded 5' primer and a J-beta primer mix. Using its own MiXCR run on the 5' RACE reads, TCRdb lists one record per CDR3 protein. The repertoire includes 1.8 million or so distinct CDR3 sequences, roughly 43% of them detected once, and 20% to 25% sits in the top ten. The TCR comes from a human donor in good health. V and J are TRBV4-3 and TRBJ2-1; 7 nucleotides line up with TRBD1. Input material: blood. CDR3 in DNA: TGCGCCAGCAGCCCATACAGGGGCTATGAGCAGTTCTTC. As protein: CASSPYRGYEQFF.